This T cell receptor beta chain was obtained from a study of blood T cell repertoires in COVID-19 (dated by TCRdb to 2020 to 2021). Study-wide context: Samples from collaborators originated in the United States, Italy and Spain and spanned both the acute and convalescent phases of COVID-19. Subjects who had been exposed to COVID-19, were actively infected with it, or had recovered from it provided the deeply sampled blood TCRbeta repertoires that made up the dataset. The material from the prospective study consisted of cDNA or gDNA derived from T cells, B-cell-depleted T cells, or PBMCs. A de-identified subject ID, COVID-19 status, age in years and sex were almost always included in the sample metadata. The samples were drawn from the first 160 participants of the ongoing ImmuneRACE study and from 1,254 subjects provided by 6 global collaborators. Where available, HLA class I and class II types were obtained from metadata supplied by the sample provider rather than from assay-based typing. The repertoires were made available in a free public database intended to serve as a resource for research on the immune response to SARS-CoV-2.

The immunoSEQ Assay, a bias-controlled multiplex PCR, was used to amplify TCRbeta CDR3 regions from genomic DNA. Per the source publication's procedure: The number of nucleated cells in each sample was estimated from the amplification of reference gene primers within the assay. Sequence reads were collapsed and filtered to measure the absolute abundance of every unique TCRbeta CDR3 rearrangement. For each sample, productive Simpson clonality was calculated by taking the square root of Simpson's diversity index across productive rearrangements. TCRdb stores this immuneACCESS table with in-frame sequences only. Part of the clones is absent; in the studies checked, under half of the shortfall reflects unresolved V genes, and no reason is known for the rest. V and J calls and clone size come straight from that table; D and trimming were deduced from the DNA. The sample yields around 280,000 clones; 87% were counted once. Clones ranked in the top ten supply 2.2% of the sample.

Samples from volunteer blood donors who had recovered from COVID-19 were contributed by a second Seattle source. The collaborating institutions used their own protocols to collect whole blood in K2EDTA tubes. For TCRbeta analysis, collaborators shipped samples in one of three forms: frozen whole blood, isolated PBMCs, or DNA extracted from either of those sample types. This clone was seen once. The antigen it binds to is not known. Base qualities are not at hand, and no much larger clone is one base apart. What the study reported, not specific to this receptor: Clinical and demographic metadata were provided uncurated, with the amount varying by source and participant.

The sequenced material came from peripheral blood. The clonotype originates from a woman between 45 and 60 years old who had recovered from COVID-19.

The CDR3 protein: CASSDGRGLRAEAFF. The nucleotide sequence is TGTGCCAGCAGCGACGGGAGGGGTCTTCGGGCTGAAGCTTTCTTT. The chain is encoded by TRBV9 joined to TRBJ1-1; a tentative D call is TRBD1 (5 bases match). V loses 3 bases of germline sequence and J loses 6 bases, and the interval between the two ends is 18 bases. The CDR3 spans 15 residues, from the cysteine through the phenylalanine. This entry keeps only the CDR3 DNA: 45 bases, framed from base 1. CDR1 and CDR2, looked up from the germline V gene, are SGDLS and YYNGEE.